The 23 T cell receptor beta chains below were found in one sample sequenced in a study of T cell responses to AZD1222 COVID-19 vaccine. The method was immunoSEQ multiplex PCR; TCRdb's version includes in-frame clones alone and lacks a portion of them. The data contain roughly 130,000 clones, approximately 90% of them seen just once; the ten biggest clones take up 1.3% to 1.5%. The material was peripheral blood, obtained on day 0 of AZD1222 vaccination. The receptor source for this set is an adult in good health.

This chain uses TRBV4-2 with TRBJ1-3, with 7 bases that match TRBD1. The CDR3 extends over 15 amino acids. V was pared by 3 bases and J by 2 bases, with 4 bases of the junction left unmatched. Germline-derived CDR1 and CDR2 are LGHNA and YNFKEQ. The CDR3 here is CASSHPTGTGNTIYF. The CDR3 DNA sequence: TGTGCCAGCAGCCACCCGACAGGGACTGGAAACACCATATATTTT.

The chain employs TRBV27 and TRBJ2-2; D might be TRBD1 (6 bases). The CDR3 consists of 17 residues. Germline CDR1 and CDR2: MNHEY and SMNVEV (reference sequence). V dropped 6 bases and J dropped 3 bases, with 20 bases sitting between them. CDR3 protein: CASSPQGWGRDTGELFF. As DNA, the CDR3 is TGTGCCAGCAGCCCACAGGGCTGGGGCCGGGACACCGGGGAGCTGTTTTTT.

CDR3 protein: CASSVVAGMETQYF. The CDR3 DNA sequence: TGTGCCAGCAGCGTAGTGGCAGGGATGGAGACCCAGTACTTC. The chain joins TRBV9 to TRBJ2-5; TRBD1 is a possible D gene (5 bases). V lost 0 bases and J 5 bases, leaving 11 bases between the germline ends. CDR1 is SGDLS and CDR2 is YYNGEE in the germline V gene. The CDR3 length is 14 residues. Together with reference TRBV9 and TRBJ2-5, the CDR3 gives the full variable domain: DSGVTQTPKHLITATGQRVTLRCSPRSGDLSVYWYQQSLDQGLQFLIQYYNGEERAKGNILERFSAQQFPDLHSELNLSSLELGDSALYFCASSVVAGMETQYFGPGTRLLVL.

The chain couples TRBV9 to TRBJ2-1, with 15 bases aligning to TRBD2. The V segment lost 4 bases and the J segment 10 bases; nucleotides outside the gene matches: 9. Looked up from germline, CDR1 is SGDLS and CDR2 is YYNGEE. This CDR3 comprises 16 residues. CDR3 sequence: CASSPRTSGGAEEQFF. CDR3 coding DNA: TGTGCCAGCAGCCCTCGGACTAGCGGGGGGGCTGAGGAGCAGTTCTTC.

The chain employs TRBV24-1 and TRBJ2-3; TRBD2 might be the D (6 bases). Germline values: CDR1 KGHDR, CDR2 SFDVKD. The CDR3 is 12 residues long. V dropped 12 bases and J dropped 0 bases, with 9 bases sitting between them. This CDR3 reads CAVSGSTDTQYF. CDR3 in DNA: TGTGCCGTTAGCGGAAGCACAGATACGCAGTATTTT.

J is TRBJ1-5 and V is TRBV28; D gene ambiguous. Germline CDR1 and CDR2: MDHEN and SYDVKM. The CDR3 runs 17 residues. V shed 8 bases and J shed 0 bases, with 20 bases lying between them. The CDR3, as DNA: TGTGCCAGCTTGGGGATAGAAGGCTCCTATAGCAATCAGCCCCAGCATTTT. Protein sequence: CASLGIEGSYSNQPQHF. The full variable domain, completed using reference TRBV28 and TRBJ1-5, is DVKVTQSSRYLVKRTGEKVFLECVQDMDHENMFWYRQDPGLGLRLIYFSYDVKMKEKGDIPEGYSVSREKKERFSLILESASTNQTSMYLCASLGIEGSYSNQPQHFGDGTRLSIL.

The chain has TRBV28 and TRBJ1-3; D is unclear. This CDR3 is built from 15 residues. Per the germline V gene, CDR1 is MDHEN and CDR2 is SYDVKM. Trimming took off 3 bases at V and 7 bases at J, with 16 bases between the two ends. CDR3 nucleotide sequence: TGTGCCAGCAGTTTCGGCCCACCAGTCCGGAACACCATATATTTT. Translated: CASSFGPPVRNTIYF. Filled out from reference TRBV28 and TRBJ1-3, the complete variable domain reads DVKVTQSSRYLVKRTGEKVFLECVQDMDHENMFWYRQDPGLGLRLIYFSYDVKMKEKGDIPEGYSVSREKKERFSLILESASTNQTSMYLCASSFGPPVRNTIYFGEGSWLTVV.

The rearrangement links TRBV15 to TRBJ1-3; D unresolved. Germline values: CDR1 LNHNV, CDR2 YYDKDF (reference sequence). V shed 5 bases and J shed 2 bases, with 19 bases lying between them. The CDR3 runs to 17 residues. The CDR3 loop is CATSGEPGFGTGNTIYF. CDR3 sequence (DNA): TGTGCCACCAGCGGCGAACCGGGATTTGGGACTGGAAACACCATATATTTT.

V usage is TRBV6-1 and J usage is TRBJ2-7, with 8 bases identical to TRBD2. CDR3 size: 14 residues. Losses at the gene ends were 3 bases for V and 4 bases for J; bases not matched to a gene: 5. The V gene's germline CDR1 is MNHNS and CDR2 SASEGT. The CDR3 loop reads CASSDLAGWYEQYF. CDR3 coding DNA: TGTGCCAGCAGTGATTTAGCGGGGTGGTACGAGCAGTACTTC.

This clone has at least ten counts. CDR3 in amino acids: CASSSQRGGRNEQFF. CDR3 sequence (DNA): TGTGCCAGCAGCTCCCAGCGGGGGGGCCGTAATGAGCAGTTCTTC. The J gene is TRBJ2-1, the V gene TRBV7-8; 10 bases agree with TRBD2. Losses at the gene ends were 4 bases for V and 7 bases for J; bases not matched to a gene: 7. This CDR3 comprises 15 residues. Germline values: CDR1 SGHVS, CDR2 FQNEAQ.

The rearrangement joins TRBV7-9 to TRBJ1-1, with a possible D match to TRBD1 (6 bases). Germline CDR1 is SEHNR and CDR2 is FQNEAQ (reference sequence). V dropped 4 bases and J dropped 6 bases, with 12 bases sitting between them. This CDR3 has 13 amino acids. In DNA form, the CDR3 reads TGTGCCAGCAGCTCGAATTACAGGGCTGAAGCTTTCTTT. Translated, it gives CASSSNYRAEAFF.

The chain recombines TRBV7-2 with TRBJ1-6; maybe TRBD1 (5 bases). Trimming took 5 bases from V and 10 from J, leaving 15 bases between them. The CDR3 covers 14 residues. Looked up from germline, CDR1 is SGHTA and CDR2 is FQGNSA. CDR3 residues: CASSTGTVTSPLHF. Here the CDR3 DNA reads TGTGCCAGCAGCACCGGGACGGTAACATCACCCCTCCACTTT.

This clone was seen a single time. This chain connects TRBV5-1 to TRBJ1-1; TRBD1 aligns across 8 bases. Looked up from germline, CDR1 is SGHRS and CDR2 is YFSETQ. This CDR3 has 14 residues. The V and J ends lost 1 base and 4 bases, in that order; junction bases with no gene match: 3. In nucleotides, the CDR3 is TGCGCCAGCAGCTTGTCGCAGGGGGCCACTGAAGCTTTCTTT. Amino acids: CASSLSQGATEAFF. Complete variable domain (other parts from reference TRBV5-1 and TRBJ1-1): KAGVTQTPRYLIKTRGQQVTLSCSPISGHRSVSWYQQTPGQGLQFLFEYFSETQRNKGNFPGRFSGRQFSNSRSEMNVSTLELGDSALYLCASSLSQGATEAFFGQGTRLTVV.

This chain uses TRBV18 with TRBJ2-2; 9 bases fit TRBD1. The germline V gene encodes CDR1 KGHSH and CDR2 LQKENI. There are 16 residues in the CDR3. V shed 2 bases and J 2 bases; nucleotides not matched to a gene: 3. The CDR3 sequence: CASSPMGQGNTGELFF. The CDR3 region has the DNA TGTGCCAGCTCACCAATGGGACAGGGTAACACCGGGGAGCTGTTTTTT. Using reference TRBV18 and TRBJ2-2 for the parts outside the CDR3, the full variable domain is NAGVMQNPRHLVRRRGQEARLRCSPMKGHSHVYWYRQLPEEGLKFMVYLQKENIIDESGMPKERFSAEFPKEGPSILRIQQVVRGDSAAYFCASSPMGQGNTGELFFGEGSRLTVL.

Only one count was recorded for this clone. V gene TRBV11-2 combines with J gene TRBJ2-7; D call uncertain. Trimming shortened V by 4 bases and J by 7 bases, and 11 bases separated the two germline ends. CDR1 and CDR2 (germline): SGHAT, FQNNGV. The CDR3 covers 12 residues. CDR3: CASSSSTGEQYF. CDR3 nucleotides: TGTGCCAGCAGCTCATCTACTGGGGAGCAGTACTTC.

The rearrangement joins TRBV20-1 to TRBJ2-7; TRBD2 might be the D (6 bases). Germline V CDR1 and CDR2: DFQATT, SNEGSKA (reference sequence). The CDR3 loop spans 14 amino acids. The V end was cut by 3 bases, the J end by 12 bases, with 24 bases between. The CDR3, as DNA: TGCAGTGCTAGTAAAGTAACGGGAGAATCGCCGCCGTACTTC. Its protein product is CSASKVTGESPPYF.

The chain couples TRBV30 to TRBJ2-7, with 11 bases matching TRBD2. CDR1 is GTSNPN, CDR2 SVGIG, per germline (reference sequence). The V gene end was trimmed by 5 bases and the J gene end by 3 bases; junction bases not matched to a gene: 3. The CDR3 totals 13 residues. CDR3 protein: CAWRTSGYYEQYF. Here the CDR3 DNA reads TGTGCCTGGCGGACTAGCGGGTACTACGAGCAGTACTTC.

The CDR3 DNA sequence: TGTGCCAGCAGCTTAGACGGGACACATGGAAACACCATATATTTT. Protein: CASSLDGTHGNTIYF. The J gene is TRBJ1-3, the V gene TRBV11-2; tentatively, D is TRBD1 (6 bases). V dropped 0 bases and J dropped 3 bases, with 9 bases sitting between them. The CDR3 is 15 residues long. Per the germline V gene, CDR1 is SGHAT and CDR2 is FQNNGV.

V is TRBV3-1 (or the pseudogene TRBV3-2) and J is TRBJ2-5; 12 bases fit TRBD2. This CDR3 spans 18 amino acids. Germline V gene data show CDR1 as LGHDT and CDR2 as YNNKEL (reference sequence). The V segment lost 6 bases and the J segment 5 bases; nucleotides outside the gene matches: 16. The CDR3 sequence is CASSQIWSSGGAKETQYF. The CDR3 nucleotides read TGTGCCAGCAGTCAGATCTGGTCTAGCGGGGGGGCCAAGGAGACCCAGTACTTC.

The chain couples TRBV28 to TRBJ1-2; D might be TRBD1 (5 bases). The CDR3 contains 16 residues. V was pared by 7 bases and J by 4 bases, with 22 bases between. The V gene's germline CDR1 is MDHEN and CDR2 SYDVKM. The CDR3 bases are TGTGCCAGCACCGTTTATACCCGACAGCTCCCCTATGGCTACACCTTC. It yields the protein CASTVYTRQLPYGYTF.

Written as DNA, the CDR3 is TGTGCCAGCAGCTTATACAGGGAGGGCACTGAAGCTTTCTTT. Translated: CASSLYREGTEAFF. The chain has TRBV7-2 and TRBJ1-1; D possibly corresponds to TRBD1 (6 bases). Looked up from germline, CDR1 is SGHTA and CDR2 is FQGNSA. Trimming removed 2 bases at V and 4 bases at J, with 11 bases between. CDR3 length: 14 residues.

The chain employs TRBV28 and TRBJ1-4, with 8 nucleotides matching TRBD1. J was trimmed by 7 bases and V by 5 bases; bases with no gene match: 6. The CDR3 runs 14 residues. Germline CDR1 reads MDHEN; CDR2 reads SYDVKM. CDR3 region: CASSHGQGAEKLFF. CDR3 nucleotide sequence: TGTGCCAGCAGTCACGGACAGGGAGCTGAAAAACTGTTTTTT. The variable domain in full, with the rest retrieved from reference TRBV28 and TRBJ1-4, is DVKVTQSSRYLVKRTGEKVFLECVQDMDHENMFWYRQDPGLGLRLIYFSYDVKMKEKGDIPEGYSVSREKKERFSLILESASTNQTSMYLCASSHGQGAEKLFFGSGTQLSVL.

This clone was recorded only once. This sequence joins TRBV4-1 and TRBJ1-5; D unresolved. In germline, CDR1 is MGHRA, CDR2 YSYEKL. V was pared by 2 bases and J by 1 base, with 9 bases between. There are 15 residues in the CDR3. CDR3 sequence reads: CASSQQPWSNQPQHF. For the CDR3, the DNA is TGCGCCAGCAGCCAACAGCCCTGGAGCAATCAGCCCCAGCATTTT.